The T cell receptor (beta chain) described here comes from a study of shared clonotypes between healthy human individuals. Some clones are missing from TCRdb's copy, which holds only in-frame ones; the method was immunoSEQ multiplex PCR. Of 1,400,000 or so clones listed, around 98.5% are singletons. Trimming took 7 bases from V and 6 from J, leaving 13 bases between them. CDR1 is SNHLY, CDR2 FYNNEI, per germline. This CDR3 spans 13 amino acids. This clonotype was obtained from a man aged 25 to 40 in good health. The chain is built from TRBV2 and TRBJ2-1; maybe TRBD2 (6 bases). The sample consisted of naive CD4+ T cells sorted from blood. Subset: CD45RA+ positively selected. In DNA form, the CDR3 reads TGTGCCAGCAACCGGGAGCTGGGCAATGAGCAGTTCTTC. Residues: CASNRELGNEQFF.